These 9 T cell receptor beta chains share one sample of origin, sequenced in a study of T cell repertoires in cytomegalovirus infection. Their recognized antigens are unknown. Using its own MiXCR run on the reads, TCRdb lists one record per CDR3 protein. Seen here are about 63,000 distinct CDR3 sequences, 20% to 25% observed once, and the top ten hold under 85%. This material consisted of CD8+ T cells from cultured PBMCs, taken from culture after CMV antigen stimulation. Every receptor here comes from a human donor in good health (CMV status not recorded). Some clones in this sample may be carry-over from other donors' samples.

In this sample, this clonotype turned up a few times. The chain links TRBV7-8 to TRBJ1-1; 8 nucleotides line up with TRBD1. CDR3 length: 12 amino acids. Germline V gives CDR1 SGHVS, CDR2 FQNEAQ. The V gene end was trimmed by 3 bases and the J gene end by 11 bases; junction bases not matched to a gene: 5. The CDR3 nucleotides read TGTGCCAGCAGCTTGGGACAGGACCCGGCTTTCTTT. Encoded protein: CASSLGQDPAFF.

There are a few counts of this clonotype. V is TRBV4-1 and J is TRBJ1-1, with D tentatively TRBD1 (5 bases). The germline V gene has CDR1 MGHRA and CDR2 YSYEKL. CDR3 length: 13 amino acids. V gave up 1 base and J gave up 11 bases, with 14 bases separating them. The CDR3 DNA is TGCGCCAGCAGCCAAGCCCAGGAGTACAGGGCTTTCTTT. Amino acid sequence: CASSQAQEYRAFF.

This clonotype was seen a few times. DNA of the CDR3: TGTGCCAGCAGCTTAAAGGTCACTGAAGCTTTCTTT. Protein sequence: CASSLKVTEAFF. V and J are TRBV7-9 and TRBJ1-1; the D is unclear. V dropped 2 bases and J dropped 4 bases, with 5 bases sitting between them. Germline V gene data show CDR1 as SEHNR and CDR2 as FQNEAQ (reference sequence). There are 12 residues in the CDR3.

The chain recombines TRBV5-6 with TRBJ1-1, with 8 bases that match TRBD1. This CDR3 region has 17 residues. Germline V gene sequence: CDR1 SGHDT, CDR2 YYEEEE. V lost 0 bases, J lost 0 bases, and 7 bases stayed unmatched. The CDR3 loop reads CASSLAHGTGLNTEAFF. The CDR3 coding sequence is TGTGCCAGCAGCTTGGCCCACGGGACAGGATTGAACACTGAAGCTTTCTTT.

This clonotype was seen only a few times. The chain combines TRBV7-3 with TRBJ2-7; TRBD1 matches at 11 bases. The V segment lost 6 bases and the J segment 3 bases; nucleotides outside the gene matches: 7. The CDR3 consists of 15 residues. Germline CDR1 SGHTA, CDR2 FQGTGA. CDR3 nucleotides: TGTGCCAGCAGTAGCTGGACAGGGGGCTACTACGAGCAGTACTTC. Encoded protein: CASSSWTGGYYEQYF.

This clonotype is labeled as medium-sized. The J gene is TRBJ1-5, the V gene TRBV19; tentatively, D is TRBD1 (6 bases). With 6 bases removed from V and 2 bases from J, the gap between germline ends came to 17 bases. The CDR3 has 16 amino acids. Germline CDR1 LNHDA, CDR2 SQIVND (reference sequence). DNA of the CDR3: TGTGCCAGTAGGATTGATGAGGACAGTGGCAATCAGCCCCAGCATTTT. Translation: CASRIDEDSGNQPQHF.

The sample holds a few counts of this clonotype. The V gene is TRBV2, the J gene TRBJ1-6; 7 bases are shared with TRBD1. The CDR3 covers 16 residues. The junction had 7 bases not matched to a gene; V was cut back by 5 bases and J by 3 bases. Germline lookup yields CDR1 SNHLY and CDR2 FYNNEI. CDR3 sequence reads: CASSSGQADYNSPLHF. The CDR3 DNA follows: TGTGCCAGCAGTAGCGGACAGGCCGACTATAATTCACCCCTCCACTTT.

This clonotype was found a few times. One end of the junction is discordant with germline, which a read error may explain. This sequence joins TRBV6-1 and TRBJ1-3; the D gene is possibly TRBD1 (5 bases). Per the germline V gene, CDR1 is MNHNS and CDR2 is SASEGT. The CDR3 runs 18 residues. The CDR3, as DNA: TGTGCCAGCAGTGCCATCGGGGGGTACGACTCATCTGGAAACATCATATATTTT. The encoded protein is CASSAIGGYDSSGNIIYF.

V gene TRBV4-1 combines with J gene TRBJ1-6, with D possibly matching TRBD1 (5 bases). The CDR3 is 17 residues long. Germline V CDR1 and CDR2: MGHRA, YSYEKL. V was pared by 0 bases and J by 4 bases, with 13 bases between. This CDR3 is CASSQEKPGRYNSPLHF. CDR3 in DNA: TGCGCCAGCAGCCAAGAGAAGCCGGGACGGTATAATTCACCCCTCCACTTT.